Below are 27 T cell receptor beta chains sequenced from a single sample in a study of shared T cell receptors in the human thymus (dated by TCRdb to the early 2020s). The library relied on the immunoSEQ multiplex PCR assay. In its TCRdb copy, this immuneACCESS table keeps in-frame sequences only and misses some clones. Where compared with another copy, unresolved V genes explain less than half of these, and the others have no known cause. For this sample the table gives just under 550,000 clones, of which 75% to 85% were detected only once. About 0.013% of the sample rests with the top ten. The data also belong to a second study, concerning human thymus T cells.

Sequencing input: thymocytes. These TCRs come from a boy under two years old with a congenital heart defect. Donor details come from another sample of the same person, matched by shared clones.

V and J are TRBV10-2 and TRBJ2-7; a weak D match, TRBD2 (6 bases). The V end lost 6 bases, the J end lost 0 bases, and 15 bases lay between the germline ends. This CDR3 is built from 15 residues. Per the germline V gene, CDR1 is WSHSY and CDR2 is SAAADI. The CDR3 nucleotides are TGCGCCAGCAGCCCTCGGCGGGATGGCTCCTACGAGCAGTACTTC. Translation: CASSPRRDGSYEQYF.

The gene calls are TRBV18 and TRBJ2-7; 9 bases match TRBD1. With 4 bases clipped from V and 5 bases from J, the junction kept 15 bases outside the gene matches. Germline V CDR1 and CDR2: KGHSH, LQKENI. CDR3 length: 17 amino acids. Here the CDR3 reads CASSRAGTGSSNDEQYF. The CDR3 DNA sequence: TGTGCCAGCTCACGTGCCGGGACAGGGAGCAGTAATGACGAGCAGTACTTC.

The CDR3 nucleotides read TGCGCCAGCAGCCCGAGAGACACACCCTCATCCGTCGGCTACACCTTC. This translates into CASSPRDTPSSVGYTF. The chain is built from TRBV4-1 and TRBJ1-2; D not resolved. Germline V CDR1 and CDR2: MGHRA, YSYEKL. The CDR3 runs to 16 residues. Trimming stripped 4 bases from V and 8 bases from J, with 23 bases between.

CDR3 nucleotide sequence: TGCATCGTGGATCCAGCGGGAGATGAGCAGTTCTTC. This codes for CIVDPAGDEQFF. The chain is built from TRBV29-1 and TRBJ2-1, with TRBD2 identical over 8 bases. Per germline, CDR1 SQVTM and CDR2 ANQGSEA. CDR3 length: 12 amino acids.

CDR3: CASSVALRDKAYEQYF. Written as DNA, the CDR3 is TGTGCCAGCAGCGTAGCGTTGAGGGACAAGGCCTACGAGCAGTACTTC. The chain is built from TRBV9 and TRBJ2-7; a weak D match, TRBD1 (6 bases). The CDR3 length is 16 residues. Germline values: CDR1 SGDLS, CDR2 YYNGEE. V was shortened by 0 bases and J by 2 bases, with 15 bases between the two germline ends.

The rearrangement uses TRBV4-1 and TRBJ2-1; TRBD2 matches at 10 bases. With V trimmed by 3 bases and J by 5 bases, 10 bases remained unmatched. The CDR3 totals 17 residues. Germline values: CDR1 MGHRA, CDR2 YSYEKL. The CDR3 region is CASSHYPASGSHNEQFF. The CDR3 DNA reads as TGCGCCAGCAGCCACTACCCGGCTAGCGGGAGCCACAATGAGCAGTTCTTC.

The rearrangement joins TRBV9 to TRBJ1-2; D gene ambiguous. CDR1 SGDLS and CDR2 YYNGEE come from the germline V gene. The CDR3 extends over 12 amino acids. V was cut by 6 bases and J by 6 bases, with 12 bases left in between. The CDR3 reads CASTTPGNGYTF. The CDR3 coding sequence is TGTGCCAGCACCACCCCCGGGAATGGCTACACCTTC.

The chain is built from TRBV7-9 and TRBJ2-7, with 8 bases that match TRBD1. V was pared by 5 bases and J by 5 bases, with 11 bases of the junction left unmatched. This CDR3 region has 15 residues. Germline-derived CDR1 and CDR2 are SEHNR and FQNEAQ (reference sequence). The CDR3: CASSQPPGQAHEQYF. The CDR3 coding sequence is TGTGCCAGCAGCCAACCTCCGGGACAGGCGCACGAGCAGTACTTC.

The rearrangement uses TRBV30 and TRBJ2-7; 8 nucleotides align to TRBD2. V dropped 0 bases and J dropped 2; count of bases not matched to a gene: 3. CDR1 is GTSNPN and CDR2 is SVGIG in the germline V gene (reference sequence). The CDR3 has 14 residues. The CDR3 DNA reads TGTGCCTGGAGTGTACCGGGAGGGCCCTACGAGCAGTACTTC. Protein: CAWSVPGGPYEQYF.

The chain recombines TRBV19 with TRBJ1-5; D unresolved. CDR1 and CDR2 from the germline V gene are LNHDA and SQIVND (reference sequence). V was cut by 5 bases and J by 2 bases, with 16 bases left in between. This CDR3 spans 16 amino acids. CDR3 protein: CASSSNNPQGNQPQHF. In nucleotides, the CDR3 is TGTGCCAGTAGTTCAAATAACCCCCAGGGCAATCAGCCCCAGCATTTT.

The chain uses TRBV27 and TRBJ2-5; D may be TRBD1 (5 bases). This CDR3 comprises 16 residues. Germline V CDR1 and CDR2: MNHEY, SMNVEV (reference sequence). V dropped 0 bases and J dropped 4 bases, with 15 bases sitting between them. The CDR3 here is CASSLSGRTRGETQYF. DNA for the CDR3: TGTGCCAGCAGTTTATCGGGCAGGACAAGAGGAGAGACCCAGTACTTC.

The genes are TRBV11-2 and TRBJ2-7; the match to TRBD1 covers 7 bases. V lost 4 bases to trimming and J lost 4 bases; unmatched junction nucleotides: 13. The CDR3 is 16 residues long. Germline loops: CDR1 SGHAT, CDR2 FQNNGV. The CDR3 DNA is TGTGCCAGCAGCTCCGCTACAGGGGAGACGTTTTACGAGCAGTACTTC. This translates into CASSSATGETFYEQYF.

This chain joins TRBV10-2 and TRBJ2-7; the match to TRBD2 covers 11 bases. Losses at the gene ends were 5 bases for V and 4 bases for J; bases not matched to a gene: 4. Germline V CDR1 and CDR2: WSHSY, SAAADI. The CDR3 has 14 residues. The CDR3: CASSLSGRGYEQYF. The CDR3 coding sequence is TGCGCCAGCAGTCTTAGCGGGAGGGGGTACGAGCAGTACTTC.

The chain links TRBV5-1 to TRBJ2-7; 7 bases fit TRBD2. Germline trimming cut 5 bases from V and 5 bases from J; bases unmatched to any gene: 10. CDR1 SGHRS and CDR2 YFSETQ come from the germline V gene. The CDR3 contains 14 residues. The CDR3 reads CASSWEGPKNEQYF. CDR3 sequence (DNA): TGCGCCAGCAGTTGGGAGGGCCCCAAAAACGAGCAGTACTTC.

The CDR3 reads CAWSVPQGGEQFF. As DNA, the CDR3 is TGTGCCTGGAGTGTACCCCAGGGCGGTGAGCAGTTCTTC. This sequence joins TRBV30 and TRBJ2-1; maybe TRBD1 (5 bases). The CDR3 has 13 amino acids. The V end was cut by 0 bases, the J end by 9 bases, with 12 bases between. Germline CDR1 GTSNPN, CDR2 SVGIG (reference sequence).

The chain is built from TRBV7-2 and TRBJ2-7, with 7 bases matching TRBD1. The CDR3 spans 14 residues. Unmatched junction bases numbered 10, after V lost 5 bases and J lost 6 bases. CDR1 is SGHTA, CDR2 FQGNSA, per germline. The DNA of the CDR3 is TGTGCCAGCAGCCCTATGACAGGGTCGGGCGAGCAGTACTTC. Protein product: CASSPMTGSGEQYF.

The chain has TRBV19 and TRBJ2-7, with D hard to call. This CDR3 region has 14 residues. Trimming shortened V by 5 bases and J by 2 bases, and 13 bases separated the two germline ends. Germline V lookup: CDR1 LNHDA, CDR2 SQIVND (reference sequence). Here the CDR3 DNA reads TGTGCCAGTAGTTTTCTTATAGCACCCTACGAGCAGTACTTC. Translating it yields CASSFLIAPYEQYF.

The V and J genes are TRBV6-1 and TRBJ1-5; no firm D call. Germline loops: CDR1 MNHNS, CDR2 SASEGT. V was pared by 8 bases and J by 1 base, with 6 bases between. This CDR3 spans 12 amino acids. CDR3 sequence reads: CASSQSNQPQHF. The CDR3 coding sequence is TGTGCCAGCTCCCAAAGCAATCAGCCCCAGCATTTT.

CDR3 nucleotides: TGTGCCACCAGCAGCAGTAGACTTGGTCAGCCCCAGCATTTT. This codes for CATSSSRLGQPQHF. V usage is TRBV15 and J usage is TRBJ1-5, with D uncertain. V was shortened by 3 bases and J by 6 bases, with 12 bases between the two germline ends. CDR1 LNHNV and CDR2 YYDKDF come from the germline V gene (reference sequence). The CDR3 has 14 amino acids.

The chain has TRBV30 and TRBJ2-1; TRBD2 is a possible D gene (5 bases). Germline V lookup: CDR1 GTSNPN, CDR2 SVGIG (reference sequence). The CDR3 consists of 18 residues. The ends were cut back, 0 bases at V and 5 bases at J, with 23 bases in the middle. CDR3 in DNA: TGTGCCTGGAGTGTACTGGGGTCGGGGTACTCAGAAAACAATGAGCAGTTCTTC. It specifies CAWSVLGSGYSENNEQFF.

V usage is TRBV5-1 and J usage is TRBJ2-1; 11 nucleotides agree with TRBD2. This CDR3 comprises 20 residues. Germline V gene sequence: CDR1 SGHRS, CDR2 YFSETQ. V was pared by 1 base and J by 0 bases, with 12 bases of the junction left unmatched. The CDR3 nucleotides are TGCGCCAGCAGCTTGAGGGCAACTAGCGGGAGCGACCCCTCCTACAATGAGCAGTTCTTC. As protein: CASSLRATSGSDPSYNEQFF.

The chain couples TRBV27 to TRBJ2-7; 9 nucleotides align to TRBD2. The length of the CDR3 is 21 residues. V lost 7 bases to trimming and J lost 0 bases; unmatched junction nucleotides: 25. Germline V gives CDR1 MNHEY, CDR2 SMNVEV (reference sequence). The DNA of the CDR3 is TGTGCCAGCACTCCGCACGCGGGATTGCTAGCGGGGACCCCTTCCTCCTACGAGCAGTACTTC. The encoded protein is CASTPHAGLLAGTPSSYEQYF.

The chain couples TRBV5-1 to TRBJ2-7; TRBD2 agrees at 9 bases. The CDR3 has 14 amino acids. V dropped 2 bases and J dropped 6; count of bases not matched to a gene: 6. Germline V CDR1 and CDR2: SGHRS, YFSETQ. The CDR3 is CASSFGGRASEQYF. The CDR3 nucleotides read TGCGCCAGCAGCTTCGGCGGGAGGGCAAGCGAGCAGTACTTC.

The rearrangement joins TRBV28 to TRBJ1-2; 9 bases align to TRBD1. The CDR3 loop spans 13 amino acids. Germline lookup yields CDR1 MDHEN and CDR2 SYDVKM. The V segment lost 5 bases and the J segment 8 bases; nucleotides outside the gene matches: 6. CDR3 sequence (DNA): TGTGCCAGCAGTCCCCGGGACAGGGAAGGCTACACCTTC. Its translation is CASSPRDREGYTF.

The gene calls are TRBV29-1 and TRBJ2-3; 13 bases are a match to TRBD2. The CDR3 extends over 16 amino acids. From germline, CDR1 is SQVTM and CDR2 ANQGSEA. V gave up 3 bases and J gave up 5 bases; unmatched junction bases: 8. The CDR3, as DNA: TGCAGCGTTGACCACCCGACTAGCGGGAGGTTAGATACGCAGTATTTT. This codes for CSVDHPTSGRLDTQYF.

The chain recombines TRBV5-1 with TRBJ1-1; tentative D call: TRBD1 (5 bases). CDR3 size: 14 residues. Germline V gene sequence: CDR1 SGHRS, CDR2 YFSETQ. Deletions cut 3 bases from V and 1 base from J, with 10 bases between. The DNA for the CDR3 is TGCGCCAGCAGCTACGGGGGGGGGAACACTGAAGCTTTCTTT. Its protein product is CASSYGGGNTEAFF. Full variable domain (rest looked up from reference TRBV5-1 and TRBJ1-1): KAGVTQTPRYLIKTRGQQVTLSCSPISGHRSVSWYQQTPGQGLQFLFEYFSETQRNKGNFPGRFSGRQFSNSRSEMNVSTLELGDSALYLCASSYGGGNTEAFFGQGTRLTVV.

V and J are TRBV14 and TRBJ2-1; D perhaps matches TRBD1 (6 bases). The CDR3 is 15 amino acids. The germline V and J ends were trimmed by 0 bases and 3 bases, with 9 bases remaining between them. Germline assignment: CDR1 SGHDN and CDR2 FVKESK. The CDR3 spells CASSQDTGRYNEQFF. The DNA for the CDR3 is TGTGCCAGCAGCCAAGATACAGGGCGCTACAATGAGCAGTTCTTC.